The clone carrying this TCR beta chain occurred once. The CDR3 has 15 residues. V lost 2 bases and J lost 5; bases outside the gene matches: 5. Germline V gene data show CDR1 as SGDLS and CDR2 as YYNGEE. This entry is derived from a study of cytomegalovirus exposure and HLA in healthy donors. The table came from immunoSEQ multiplex PCR; TCRdb's copy has only in-frame clones and leaves some out. The sample has around 69,000 clones, under 96% seen once. The clonotype comes from a young woman in good health and CMV-seropositive. The chain recombines TRBV9 with TRBJ1-1; 11 positions match TRBD1. Sequenced sample: PBMCs. In DNA, the CDR3 is TGTGCCAGCAGCGTGAGCCGGGACAGGGGGACTGAAGCTTTCTTT. Encoded protein: CASSVSRDRGTEAFF.